This T cell receptor beta chain was recovered during a study of blood T cell repertoires in COVID-19 (dated by TCRdb to about 2020). Notes on the research overall: Samples covering the acute and convalescent phases of COVID-19 were provided by collaborators in the United States, Italy and Spain. The prospective study material was composed of cDNA or gDNA derived from T cells, B-cell-depleted T cells, or PBMCs. Deeply sampled blood TCRbeta repertoires from subjects exposed to, actively infected with, or recovered from COVID-19 were included in the dataset. The repertoires were made available in a free public database intended to serve as a resource for research on the immune response to SARS-CoV-2. The samples were drawn from the first 160 participants of the ongoing ImmuneRACE study and from 950 to 1,500 subjects provided by 6 global collaborators. The sample metadata nearly always contained a de-identified subject ID, COVID-19 status, age in years and sex. Where available, HLA class I and class II types were obtained from metadata supplied by the sample provider rather than from assay-based typing.

TCRbeta CDR3 regions were amplified from genomic DNA using the immunoSEQ Assay, a bias-controlled multiplex PCR. The authors' pipeline ran thus. Nucleated cell counts per sample were estimated from amplification of reference gene primers within the assay. To quantify the absolute abundance of each unique TCRbeta CDR3 rearrangement, sequence reads were collapsed and filtered. For each sample, productive Simpson clonality was calculated by taking the square root of Simpson's diversity index across productive rearrangements. Here the immuneACCESS table is served through TCRdb, limited to in-frame sequences with V and J called. Missing clones are a known gap in these copies; in checked studies unresolved V genes cover under half, and the rest lacks a known reason. That table furnishes V, J and clone size, whereas the DNA furnished D and trimming. The sample table holds 99,000 or so clones, of which 91% were seen once. Roughly 5.5% of the sample goes to the ten largest clones.

General study outcomes and caveats: Clinical and demographic metadata were provided uncurated, with the amount varying by source and participant.

The germline V gene gives CDR1 as SGDLS and CDR2 as YYNGEE. The V end gives up 4 bases and the J end 0 bases, leaving 11 bases in the junction not matched to a gene. Spanning cysteine to phenylalanine, the CDR3 consists of 18 amino acids. Only CDR3 DNA remains: 54 bases, in frame from the first base. Whole blood was collected in K2EDTA tubes by collaborating institutions according to the institutions' own protocols. Collaborator samples were shipped for TCRbeta analysis as frozen whole blood, isolated PBMCs, or DNA extracted from either sample type. In regard to this clone: Its antigen is unknown. Nothing much larger sits one base from this clone, and base qualities are not available.

The chain couples TRBV9 to TRBJ2-1; TRBD2 agrees with 9 junctional bases. The specimen was peripheral blood. The TCR sequence derives from a human donor in a cohort sampled during active COVID-19. Here is the DNA: TGTGCCAGCAGCAATTTAGCGGGGGCAATTAGCTCCTACAATGAGCAGTTCTTC. Its translation is CASSNLAGAISSYNEQFF.